This entry concerns a single T cell receptor beta chain. TCRdb ran MiXCR on the PCR reads and lists one entry per CDR3 protein. The data hold some 11,000 distinct CDR3 sequences, with roughly three fifths observed a single time. Donors had localized lung adenocarcinoma, a non-small cell lung cancer. From germline, CDR1 is MNHNS and CDR2 SASEGT. The CDR3 spans 15 residues. This record comes from a study of CD4 and CD8 cells across lung adenocarcinoma regions. This chain joins TRBV6-1 and TRBJ2-1; the match to TRBD2 covers 10 bases. The DNA end is more similar to TRBJ2-5, so the J call may be wrong. The sequenced sample consisted of CD8+ T cells from the margin of a lung tumor. The sequence came from a male donor with lung adenocarcinoma. The CD4 and CD8 labels of this study may be unreliable. DNA for the CDR3: TGTGCCAGCAGCGTAGCGGGGGGCGGCCAAGAGACCCAGTACTTC. This translates into CASSVAGGGQETQYF.